Following are 32 T cell receptor beta chains from one sample sequenced in a study of T cells of healthy individuals. TCRdb recomputed calls from the 5' RACE reads with MiXCR, one row per CDR3 protein. This table has more than 85,000 distinct CDR3 sequences, about 16% appearing once. The receptors here all came from a human donor in good health.

The rearrangement joins TRBV29-1 to TRBJ1-4, with TRBD1 matching 9 bases. The V gene's germline CDR1 is SQVTM and CDR2 ANQGSEA. After removal of 4 bases from V and 3 bases from J, the junction contained 6 bases not matched to a gene. CDR3 size: 15 residues. DNA for the CDR3: TGCAGCGTTGGTGACAGGGGGACGGCTAATGAAAAACTGTTTTTT. Translation gives CSVGDRGTANEKLFF. Full variable domain (remainder filled in from reference TRBV29-1 and TRBJ1-4): SAVISQKPSRDICQRGTSLTIQCQVDSQVTMMFWYRQQPGQSLTLIATANQGSEATYESGFVIDKFPISRPNLTFSTLTVSNMSPEDSSIYLCSVGDRGTANEKLFFGSGTQLSVL.

This chain links TRBV7-3 with TRBJ2-3, with D tentatively TRBD1 or TRBD2 (6 bases each). The V end was cut by 2 bases, the J end by 6 bases, with 12 bases between. This CDR3 region has 14 residues. Per the germline V gene, CDR1 is SGHTA and CDR2 is FQGTGA. The CDR3 loop reads CASSLEGGLDTQYF. The CDR3 nucleotides are TGTGCCAGCAGCTTAGAGGGGGGCCTGGATACGCAGTATTTT.

This clonotype was seen a few times. V gene TRBV7-2 combines with J gene TRBJ2-3; D is perhaps TRBD2 (5 bases). Germline CDR1 and CDR2: SGHTA and FQGNSA. The CDR3 contains 13 residues. V lost 0 bases to trimming and J lost 6 bases, with 7 bases between them. The CDR3 bases are TGTGCCAGCAGCTTAGCGGGGAGCGATACGCAGTATTTT. Residues: CASSLAGSDTQYF.

V usage is TRBV6-6 and J usage is TRBJ2-1, with 8 bases aligning to TRBD1. Germline V CDR1 and CDR2: MNHNY, SVGAGI (reference sequence). V trimming: 6 bases; J trimming: 0 bases; junction bases outside the gene matches: 7. This CDR3 has 16 amino acids. CDR3 sequence reads: CASSRPTGGSYNEQFF. CDR3 in DNA: TGTGCCAGCAGCCGTCCAACAGGGGGCTCCTACAATGAGCAGTTCTTC.

This clonotype was seen ten or more times. The chain is built from TRBV5-6 and TRBJ2-1; the match to TRBD2 covers 8 bases. The CDR3 runs 14 residues. Looked up from germline, CDR1 is SGHDT and CDR2 is YYEEEE. V lost 4 bases, J lost 15 bases, and 15 bases stayed unmatched. The CDR3 coding sequence is TGTGCCAGCAGCACCGGGAGGGCAAGAACGGTGAGGTTCTTC. This gives the protein CASSTGRARTVRFF. Variable domain in full (rest from reference TRBV5-6 and TRBJ2-1): DAGVTQSPTHLIKTRGQQVTLRCSPKSGHDTVSWYQQALGQGPQFIFQYYEEEERQRGNFPDRFSGHQFPNYSSELNVNALLLGDSALYLCASSTGRARTVRFFGPGTRLTVL.

This clonotype has a handful of counts. V usage is TRBV6-5 and J usage is TRBJ2-4, with TRBD1 matching 8 bases. Germline V gives CDR1 MNHEY, CDR2 SVGAGI. The CDR3 totals 16 residues. The V segment lost 5 bases and the J segment 0 bases; nucleotides outside the gene matches: 6. The CDR3 loop reads CASSRGQVKAKNIQYF. CDR3 in DNA: TGTGCCAGCAGTCGGGGACAGGTCAAAGCCAAAAACATTCAGTACTTC.

Many counts were recorded for this clonotype. The chain has TRBV29-1 and TRBJ2-2; tentatively, D is TRBD2 (6 bases). V was clipped by 7 bases and J by 5 bases, with 20 bases between them. CDR3 length: 15 amino acids. The germline V gene encodes CDR1 SQVTM and CDR2 ANQGSEA. CDR3 nucleotide sequence: TGCAGCGCTCCAGGAGGGGACGGCGTTACCGGGGAGCTGTTTTTT. Protein: CSAPGGDGVTGELFF.

The chain uses TRBV6-2 or TRBV6-3 and TRBJ2-5, with TRBD2 as a possible D gene (6 bases). Germline V gene lookup returns CDR1 MNHEY and CDR2 SVGEGT. The CDR3 length is 14 residues. Trimming stripped 6 bases from V and 2 bases from J, with 13 bases between. This CDR3 reads CASRAIAAQETQYF. The CDR3 region has the DNA TGTGCCAGCAGGGCCATAGCGGCACAAGAGACCCAGTACTTC.

This clonotype has only one observation. The chain has TRBV27 and TRBJ1-5; TRBD1 matches at 7 bases. V shed 6 bases, J shed 0 bases, and the junction held 5 bases outside the gene matches. Germline V gives CDR1 MNHEY, CDR2 SMNVEV (reference sequence). The CDR3 is 15 amino acids. The CDR3 protein is CASRGQPYSNQPQHF. The CDR3 DNA sequence: TGTGCCAGCAGGGGACAGCCTTATAGCAATCAGCCCCAGCATTTT.

By share of the sample, this clonotype is medium-sized (0.01 to 0.1%). This chain connects TRBV20-1 to TRBJ2-1, with a tentative D call TRBD2 (5 bases). Germline loops: CDR1 DFQATT, CDR2 SNEGSKA (reference sequence). This CDR3 has 15 residues. The V end was cut by 5 bases, the J end by 0 bases, with 14 bases between. CDR3 nucleotide sequence: TGCAGTGCTCTTGTCCCTGGGAGCTCCTACAATGAGCAGTTCTTC. The encoded protein is CSALVPGSSYNEQFF.

The genes are TRBV21-1 and TRBJ1-1; TRBD1, the D gene given by the table, was not confirmed from the DNA. TRBV21-1 represents a pseudogene. This CDR3 is built from 17 residues. Here the CDR3 reads CASSKTKTGQENTEAFF. The CDR3 DNA is TGTGCCAGCAGCAAAACTAAAACGGGACAAGAGAACACTGAAGCTTTCTTT.

This clonotype was observed a few times. The chain is built from TRBV20-1 and TRBJ2-5, with 10 bases matching TRBD2. Germline CDR1 is DFQATT and CDR2 is SNEGSKA (reference sequence). The length of the CDR3 is 12 residues. Trimming at V came to 5 bases and at J to 5 bases, leaving 2 bases not matched to a gene. The CDR3 DNA is TGCAGTGCTTCGACTAGCGGGGAGACCCAGTACTTC. This translates into CSASTSGETQYF.

The gene calls are TRBV12-3 or TRBV12-4 and TRBJ2-1; D not resolved. This CDR3 has 10 residues. The germline V and J ends were trimmed by 6 bases and 5 bases, with 2 bases remaining between them. The DNA for the CDR3 is TGTGCCAGCAGCAACAATGAGCAGTTCTTC. Protein product: CASSNNEQFF.

V gene TRBV6-6 combines with J gene TRBJ1-4; D unclear. This CDR3 spans 14 amino acids. Germline CDR1 is MNHNY and CDR2 is SVGAGI (reference sequence). V lost 6 bases and J 3 bases, leaving 11 bases between the germline ends. CDR3 nucleotides: TGTGCCAGCAGGACGGGTACGGCTAATGAAAAACTGTTTTTT. Translated, it gives CASRTGTANEKLFF.

The chain employs TRBV20-1 and TRBJ2-5; TRBD1 is a possible D gene (5 bases). V lost 6 bases, J lost 5 bases, and 16 bases lay in between. CDR1 DFQATT and CDR2 SNEGSKA come from the germline V gene (reference sequence). The CDR3 loop spans 13 amino acids. CDR3 bases: TGCAGTGCCGTAGTGGGGCCCAAGGAGACCCAGTACTTC. Its translation: CSAVVGPKETQYF.

This clonotype showed up many times. As the CDR3 is not closed by the conserved phenylalanine or tryptophan, this likely results from a read error. CDR3 region: CSALPPGQGTEPQHS. The CDR3 nucleotides are TGCAGTGCACTCCCACCGGGACAGGGGACGGAGCCCCAGCATTCT. The chain is built from TRBV20-1 and TRBJ1-5; 10 bases align to TRBD1. The CDR3 extends over 15 amino acids. V trimming: 6 bases; J trimming: 8 bases; junction bases outside the gene matches: 13. Germline V gene lookup returns CDR1 DFQATT and CDR2 SNEGSKA (reference sequence).

This clonotype has only a few counts. The chain has TRBV27 and TRBJ1-6; D remains ambiguous. Germline V CDR1 and CDR2: MNHEY, SMNVEV (reference sequence). V lost 2 bases and J 5 bases, leaving 10 bases between the germline ends. The CDR3 sequence is 15 residues long. For the CDR3, the DNA is TGTGCCAGCAGTTTAGCCGGGTCGGATAATTCACCCCTCCACTTT. Protein: CASSLAGSDNSPLHF.

This clonotype was observed at least ten times. Relative to the germline gene, one junction end is altered; a read error may explain this. This rearrangement joins TRBV7-9 to TRBJ2-7, with a weak D call TRBD2 (6 bases). CDR1 SEHNR and CDR2 FQNEAQ come from the germline V gene (reference sequence). The CDR3 is 12 residues long. The CDR3 loop is CASSPPPGDLHF. The DNA of the CDR3 is TGTGCCAGCAGCCCTCCGCCGGGAGATTTGCACTTC.

This clonotype was found many times. V is TRBV4-3 and J is TRBJ2-7; 9 positions match TRBD2. CDR1 and CDR2 from the germline V gene are LGHNA and YSLEER. CDR3 length: 16 amino acids. V shed 1 base and J 3 bases; nucleotides not matched to a gene: 7. The CDR3: CASSQAVASGNYEQYF. For the CDR3, the DNA is TGCGCCAGCAGCCAAGCGGTGGCTAGCGGGAACTACGAGCAGTACTTC.

This chain links TRBV18 with TRBJ1-5; TRBD1 aligns across 9 bases. V lost 3 bases, J lost 7 bases, and 7 bases stayed unmatched. Germline values: CDR1 KGHSH, CDR2 LQKENI. The CDR3 length is 15 residues. This chain's CDR3 is CASSPGTGTGQPQHF. For the CDR3, the DNA is TGTGCCAGCTCACCCGGGACAGGGACGGGACAGCCCCAGCATTTT.

This clonotype was seen more than once but under ten times. V and J are TRBV7-2 and TRBJ1-5; TRBD1 might be the D (5 bases). CDR1 is SGHTA and CDR2 is FQGNSA in the germline V gene. The CDR3 runs to 16 residues. V gave up 5 bases and J gave up 0 bases, with 14 bases separating them. The DNA of the CDR3 is TGTGCCAGCAGCCCCAAAGGGGCCGTTAGCAATCAGCCCCAGCATTTT. Encoded protein: CASSPKGAVSNQPQHF.

This clonotype came up a few times. This chain uses TRBV7-8 with TRBJ2-7; TRBD1 might be the D (6 bases). Trimming shortened V by 5 bases and J by 3 bases, and 17 bases separated the two germline ends. The CDR3 is 15 amino acids. The germline CDR1 and CDR2 sequences are SGHVS and FQNEAQ. The CDR3 coding sequence is TGTGCCAGCAGCCGTCCCCGGGACAATAACTACGAGCAGTACTTC. This translates into CASSRPRDNNYEQYF.

This clonotype occurred once. The junction shows a germline mismatch at one end, possibly a read error. The chain has TRBV10-3 and TRBJ2-2; 8 bases are shared with TRBD1. The CDR3 is 15 residues long. CDR1 and CDR2 (germline): ENHRY, SYGVKD. CDR3 amino acids: CASSEYQGATGELFF. Here the CDR3 DNA reads TGTGCCAGCAGTGAATACCAGGGGGCCACCGGGGAGCTGTTTTTT.

The V and J genes are TRBV6-5 and TRBJ2-7, with 9 positions matching TRBD2. The length of the CDR3 is 15 residues. V lost 6 bases, J lost 1 base, and 7 bases stayed unmatched. The germline V gene encodes CDR1 MNHEY and CDR2 SVGAGI. In DNA form, the CDR3 reads TGTGCCAGCAGCAGTACAGCGGGGGGTTCCTACGAGCAGTACTTC. Its protein is CASSSTAGGSYEQYF.

The gene calls are TRBV6-1 and TRBJ2-7; D uncertain. Germline CDR1 is MNHNS and CDR2 is SASEGT. V gave up 5 bases and J gave up 6 bases, with 11 bases separating them. There are 12 residues in the CDR3. CDR3 sequence: CASSPGSGEQYF. The DNA for the CDR3 is TGTGCCAGCAGTCCAGGATCGGGCGAGCAGTACTTC.

This rearrangement joins TRBV20-1 to TRBJ2-3; D might be TRBD2 (5 bases). V was cut by 0 bases and J by 2 bases, with 12 bases left in between. Germline loops: CDR1 DFQATT, CDR2 SNEGSKA (reference sequence). The CDR3 contains 15 residues. The chain's CDR3 is CSAREASGNTDTQYF. The DNA for the CDR3 is TGCAGTGCTAGAGAGGCGTCGGGGAACACAGATACGCAGTATTTT.

This rearrangement joins TRBV7-2 to TRBJ2-5; perhaps TRBD1 as D (5 bases). This CDR3 has 13 residues. The germline V gene encodes CDR1 SGHTA and CDR2 FQGNSA. Between the trimmed V and J ends, which lost 5 bases and 4 bases, there was a span of 11 bases. The CDR3: CASSPRVSETQYF. For the CDR3, the DNA is TGTGCCAGCAGCCCCAGGGTATCAGAGACCCAGTACTTC. The full variable domain, completed using reference TRBV7-2 and TRBJ2-5, is GAGVSQSPSNKVTEKGKDVELRCDPISGHTALYWYRQSLGQGLEFLIYFQGNSAPDKSGLPSDRFSAERTGGSVSTLTIQRTQQEDSAVYLCASSPRVSETQYFGPGTRLLVL.

A few counts support this clonotype. The chain recombines TRBV7-9 with TRBJ2-2; D may be TRBD1 or TRBD2 (6 bases each). The germline V gene has CDR1 SEHNR and CDR2 FQNEAQ (reference sequence). Trimming stripped 5 bases from V and 0 bases from J, with 10 bases between. The CDR3 loop spans 15 amino acids. CDR3 sequence reads: CASSPGGANTGELFF. As DNA, the CDR3 is TGTGCCAGCAGCCCCGGGGGCGCGAACACCGGGGAGCTGTTTTTT.

V gene TRBV9 combines with J gene TRBJ2-7; TRBD2 might be the D (6 bases). The CDR3 runs to 14 residues. CDR1 and CDR2 (germline): SGDLS, YYNGEE. The V and J ends lost 0 bases and 3 bases respectively, with 10 bases between them. CDR3 sequence reads: CASSVDGGNYEQYF. For the CDR3, the DNA is TGTGCCAGCAGCGTAGATGGGGGGAACTACGAGCAGTACTTC.

This clonotype was picked up many times. The chain recombines TRBV12-5 with TRBJ2-7, with TRBD1 as a possible D gene (5 bases). Germline V gene lookup returns CDR1 LGHNT and CDR2 FRNRAP. This CDR3 is built from 18 residues. V was cut by 2 bases and J by 0 bases, with 20 bases left in between. CDR3 nucleotide sequence: TGTGCTAGTGGTTTGCAGGGTCGGTGGGCAGCTTACTCCTACGAGCAGTACTTC. Amino acids: CASGLQGRWAAYSYEQYF.

Ten or more counts support this clonotype. This chain links TRBV5-1 with TRBJ2-3, with D perhaps matching TRBD1 (6 bases). Germline CDR1 and CDR2: SGHRS and YFSETQ. V gave up 2 bases and J gave up 2 bases, with 9 bases separating them. There are 14 residues in the CDR3. CDR3 bases: TGCGCCAGCAGCTTAGGGGGATTCACAGATACGCAGTATTTT. Its protein product is CASSLGGFTDTQYF.

This clonotype occurred many times. The chain has TRBV18 and TRBJ1-2; 7 bases agree with TRBD1. Germline-derived CDR1 and CDR2 are KGHSH and LQKENI. The CDR3 has 14 amino acids. V lost 3 bases and J lost 4; bases outside the gene matches: 5. The CDR3 sequence is CASSPTGNPYGYTF. The CDR3 DNA sequence: TGTGCCAGCTCACCGACAGGGAACCCCTATGGCTACACCTTC.